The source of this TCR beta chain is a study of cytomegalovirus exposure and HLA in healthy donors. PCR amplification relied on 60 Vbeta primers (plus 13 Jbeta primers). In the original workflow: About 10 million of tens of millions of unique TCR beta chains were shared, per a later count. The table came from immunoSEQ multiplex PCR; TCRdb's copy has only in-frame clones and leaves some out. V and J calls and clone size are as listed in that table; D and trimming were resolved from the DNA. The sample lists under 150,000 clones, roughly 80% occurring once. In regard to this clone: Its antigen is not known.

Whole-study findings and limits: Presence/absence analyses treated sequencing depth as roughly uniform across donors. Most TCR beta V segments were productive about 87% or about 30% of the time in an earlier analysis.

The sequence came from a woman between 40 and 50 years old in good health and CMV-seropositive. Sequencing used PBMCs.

The CDR3 region is CASSLGSSYEQYF. CDR3 nucleotides: TGTGCCAGCAGCTTGGGCAGCTCCTACGAGCAGTACTTC. This sequence joins TRBV5-4 and TRBJ2-7; D is unclear. Per germline, CDR1 SGHNT and CDR2 YYREEE (reference sequence). Trimming pared 0 bases from V and 0 bases from J, leaving 4 bases between. The CDR3 sequence is 13 residues long.